These 19 T cell receptor beta chains came from one sample sequenced in a study of cytomegalovirus exposure and HLA in healthy donors. PCR primers comprised 60 Vbeta and 13 Jbeta primers. The data were produced by immunoSEQ multiplex PCR, yet TCRdb's version contains in-frame clones alone and is incomplete. The table shows roughly 220,000 clones, with roughly 84% occurring only once. The source material was PBMCs. Source of these receptors: a man aged 50 to 60 in good health and CMV-seronegative.

The chain has TRBV27 and TRBJ2-1; tentative D call: TRBD1 (5 bases). From germline, CDR1 is MNHEY and CDR2 SMNVEV (reference sequence). V was shortened by 3 bases and J by 4 bases, with 7 bases between the two germline ends. The CDR3 sequence is 13 residues long. The CDR3 protein is CASSFSGYNEQFF. DNA of the CDR3: TGTGCCAGCAGTTTTTCAGGGTACAATGAGCAGTTCTTC.

The rearrangement uses TRBV6-5 and TRBJ2-1, with a tentative D call TRBD2 (6 bases). V lost 4 bases and J lost 10, with 11 bases in between. Germline CDR1 reads MNHEY; CDR2 reads SVGAGI. The CDR3 totals 12 residues. This chain's CDR3 is CASSSGRGEQFF. The CDR3 bases are TGTGCCAGCAGTTCCGGGAGAGGGGAGCAGTTCTTC.

The chain employs TRBV5-1 and TRBJ2-7; 9 bases map to TRBD1. V lost 4 bases and J lost 3; bases outside the gene matches: 5. Germline loops: CDR1 SGHRS, CDR2 YFSETQ. CDR3 length equals 14 residues. The CDR3 protein is CASSTGTGIYEQYF. Written as DNA, the CDR3 is TGCGCCAGCAGCACCGGGACAGGGATCTACGAGCAGTACTTC.

The V and J genes are TRBV28 and TRBJ1-3; weak D call: TRBD1 (6 bases). V was pared by 5 bases and J by 0 bases, with 11 bases between. Germline assignment: CDR1 MDHEN and CDR2 SYDVKM. The CDR3 runs 15 residues. DNA of the CDR3: TGTGCCAGCAGTGCTGGGACACTCTCTGGAAACACCATATATTTT. Its translation: CASSAGTLSGNTIYF.

The chain combines TRBV18 with TRBJ2-1; D perhaps matches TRBD2 (6 bases). The germline V gene encodes CDR1 KGHSH and CDR2 LQKENI. CDR3 length: 17 residues. Trimming shortened V by 0 bases and J by 0 bases, and 12 bases separated the two germline ends. The CDR3 nucleotides read TGTGCCAGCTCACCACCGTCGCGGGGACGCTCCTACAATGAGCAGTTCTTC. This translates into CASSPPSRGRSYNEQFF.

This clone occurred a few times. The rearrangement links TRBV9 to TRBJ1-2; D might be TRBD1 (5 bases). The CDR3 extends over 17 amino acids. V was shortened by 3 bases and J by 10 bases, with 28 bases between the two germline ends. The germline CDR1 and CDR2 sequences are SGDLS and YYNGEE. The CDR3 DNA reads as TGTGCCAGCAGCGATAAGAGCGGAGGGCGACAGAACTTTGCCTACACCTTC. Amino acids: CASSDKSGGRQNFAYTF.

This rearrangement joins TRBV5-1 to TRBJ2-1, with 7 bases lining up with TRBD1. Germline V gene sequence: CDR1 SGHRS, CDR2 YFSETQ. Trimming at V came to 4 bases and at J to 1 base, leaving 2 bases not matched to a gene. The CDR3 consists of 14 residues. The chain's CDR3 is CASSLGQSYNEQFF. CDR3 nucleotide sequence: TGCGCCAGCAGCCTGGGACAGTCCTACAATGAGCAGTTCTTC. The full variable domain, completed using reference TRBV5-1 and TRBJ2-1, is KAGVTQTPRYLIKTRGQQVTLSCSPISGHRSVSWYQQTPGQGLQFLFEYFSETQRNKGNFPGRFSGRQFSNSRSEMNVSTLELGDSALYLCASSLGQSYNEQFFGPGTRLTVL.

This chain connects TRBV10-1 to TRBJ1-4; no definite D call. Trimming removed 2 bases from V and 7 bases from J, with 11 bases in between. The CDR3 spans 14 residues. The germline gives CDR1 WNHNN, CDR2 SYGVQD (reference sequence). This chain's CDR3 is CASSEGGFGEKLFF. The CDR3 DNA follows: TGCGCCAGCAGTGAGGGAGGATTCGGTGAAAAACTGTTTTTT.

This clone was observed a few times. The genes are TRBV19 and TRBJ2-2; a possible D gene is TRBD2 (5 bases). Germline CDR1 LNHDA, CDR2 SQIVND (reference sequence). V lost 1 base, J lost 5 bases, and 11 bases lay in between. The CDR3 sequence is 15 residues long. CDR3: CASSIGRPGTGELFF. The CDR3 DNA reads TGTGCCAGTAGTATAGGTCGCCCGGGGACCGGGGAGCTGTTTTTT.

The CDR3 protein is CASSQVTSGSYNEQFF. For the CDR3, the DNA is TGCGCCAGCAGCCAGGTTACTAGCGGGAGCTACAATGAGCAGTTCTTC. This rearrangement joins TRBV4-1 to TRBJ2-1, with 11 bases lining up with TRBD2. Germline CDR1 MGHRA, CDR2 YSYEKL. V was clipped by 3 bases and J by 3 bases; unmatched bases: 4. The CDR3 sequence is 16 residues long.

J is TRBJ1-2 and V is TRBV29-1; 8 nucleotides line up with TRBD1. Germline-derived CDR1 and CDR2 are SQVTM and ANQGSEA. CDR3 length equals 11 residues. The ends lost 5 bases at V and 9 bases at J; junction bases unmatched: 5. CDR3 bases: TGCAGCGTTCGCGACAGGGGAAGCTACACCTTC. Amino acids: CSVRDRGSYTF.

This chain joins TRBV15 and TRBJ2-3; D is uncertain. The CDR3 covers 16 residues. The ends were cut back, 5 bases at V and 0 bases at J, with 15 bases in the middle. The germline V gene has CDR1 LNHNV and CDR2 YYDKDF (reference sequence). CDR3: CATSSQLAASTDTQYF. CDR3 coding DNA: TGTGCCACCAGCTCTCAGTTAGCAGCTAGCACAGATACGCAGTATTTT.

The chain links TRBV11-2 to TRBJ2-5; 9 bases are shared with TRBD1. Germline loops: CDR1 SGHAT, CDR2 FQNNGV. Trimming cost V 6 bases and J 5 bases; bases outside gene matches: 13. CDR3 size: 16 residues. The CDR3 loop is CASRADRGYYGETQYF. The CDR3 region has the DNA TGTGCCAGCAGAGCGGACAGGGGCTATTACGGGGAGACCCAGTACTTC.

The chain combines TRBV11-2 with TRBJ2-7, with D possibly matching TRBD1 (5 bases). Per the germline V gene, CDR1 is SGHAT and CDR2 is FQNNGV. The CDR3 contains 14 residues. Trimming left V 5 bases short and J 1 base short, with 12 bases between. CDR3 nucleotides: TGTGCCAGCAGCGCAAATCAGGGTTCCTACGAGCAGTACTTC. It encodes CASSANQGSYEQYF.

The rearrangement joins TRBV28 to TRBJ2-2, with TRBD2 identical over 7 bases. The CDR3 has 14 residues. With 7 bases clipped from V and 5 bases from J, the junction kept 7 bases outside the gene matches. The germline CDR1 and CDR2 sequences are MDHEN and SYDVKM. CDR3 bases: TGTGCCAGCACAGAAGTGGGGGGGACCGGGGAGCTGTTTTTT. As protein: CASTEVGGTGELFF. The whole variable domain, filled in from reference TRBV28 and TRBJ2-2, reads DVKVTQSSRYLVKRTGEKVFLECVQDMDHENMFWYRQDPGLGLRLIYFSYDVKMKEKGDIPEGYSVSREKKERFSLILESASTNQTSMYLCASTEVGGTGELFFGEGSRLTVL.

The J gene is TRBJ2-2, the V gene TRBV27; D unresolved. Germline assignment: CDR1 MNHEY and CDR2 SMNVEV (reference sequence). The CDR3 contains 12 residues. Trimming left V 5 bases short and J 6 bases short, with 7 bases between. CDR3 coding DNA: TGTGCCAGCAGTCCCCAGGCCGGGGAGCTGTTTTTT. Translated, it gives CASSPQAGELFF.

The gene calls are TRBV28 and TRBJ2-7; 11 nucleotides line up with TRBD2. Germline CDR1 is MDHEN and CDR2 is SYDVKM. The J segment lost 0 bases and the V segment lost 6 bases, leaving 7 bases of the junction unmatched. The length of the CDR3 is 16 residues. The CDR3 loop is CASSPGTSGPSYEQYF. The DNA for the CDR3 is TGTGCCAGCAGCCCAGGGACTAGCGGTCCCTCCTACGAGCAGTACTTC.

The chain links TRBV9 to TRBJ2-7, with 13 bases identical to TRBD2. The CDR3 runs to 16 residues. The V and J ends lost 0 bases and 6 bases, in that order; junction bases with no gene match: 6. Germline CDR1 is SGDLS and CDR2 is YYNGEE. In nucleotides, the CDR3 is TGTGCCAGCAGCGTAGCATCGACTAGCGGGAGGTCCGAGCAGTACTTC. It is translated as CASSVASTSGRSEQYF. Combining the CDR3 with reference TRBV9 and TRBJ2-7 gives the whole variable domain DSGVTQTPKHLITATGQRVTLRCSPRSGDLSVYWYQQSLDQGLQFLIQYYNGEERAKGNILERFSAQQFPDLHSELNLSSLELGDSALYFCASSVASTSGRSEQYFGPGTRLTVT.

The chain carries TRBV19 and TRBJ2-7; a weak D match, TRBD1 (6 bases). This CDR3 has 14 amino acids. CDR1 and CDR2 (germline): LNHDA, SQIVND (reference sequence). With 4 bases removed from V and 0 bases from J, the gap between germline ends came to 10 bases. The CDR3 loop is CASSRQDSSYEQYF. The CDR3 nucleotides read TGTGCCAGTAGTAGACAGGATAGCTCCTACGAGCAGTACTTC.